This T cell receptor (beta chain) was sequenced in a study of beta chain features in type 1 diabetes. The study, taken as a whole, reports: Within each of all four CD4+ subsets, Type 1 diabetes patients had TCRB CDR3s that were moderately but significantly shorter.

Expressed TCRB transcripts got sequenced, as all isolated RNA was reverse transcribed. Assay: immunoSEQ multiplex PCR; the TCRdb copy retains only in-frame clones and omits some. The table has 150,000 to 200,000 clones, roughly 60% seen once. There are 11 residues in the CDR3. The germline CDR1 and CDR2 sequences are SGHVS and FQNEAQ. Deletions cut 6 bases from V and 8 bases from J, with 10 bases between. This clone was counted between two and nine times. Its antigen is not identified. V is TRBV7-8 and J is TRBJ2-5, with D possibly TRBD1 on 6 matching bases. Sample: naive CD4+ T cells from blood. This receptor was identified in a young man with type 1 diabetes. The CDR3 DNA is TGTGCCAGCAGGACTGGGACAACCCAGTACTTC. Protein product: CASRTGTTQYF.